A single sample is the source of the 27 T cell receptor beta chains below, sequenced in a study of Ad26.COV2.S vaccination and SARS-CoV-2 variants. Stated treatment: around 19 received Ad26.COV2.S at low or high dose, single or two shots; five or six received placebo; per-sample allocation not given. The samples were gathered on day 63 after the first injection of vaccine or placebo. Sequencing was performed with immunoSEQ multiplex PCR; in TCRdb, only in-frame clones are kept and a portion is missing. The sample records 350,000 to 550,000 clones, 80% to 90% being singletons. Material: peripheral blood, obtained in a trial of Ad26.COV2.S vaccine versus placebo. Receptors were obtained from a person aged 18-65 years who received the Ad26.COV2.S COVID-19 vaccine or a placebo.

The chain has TRBV4-2 and TRBJ2-2; D may be TRBD2 (5 bases). Germline V lookup: CDR1 LGHNA, CDR2 YNFKEQ. The CDR3 sequence is 17 residues long. The ends were cut back, 1 base at V and 0 bases at J, with 12 bases in the middle. The CDR3, as DNA: TGTGCCAGCAGCCAAGGGTCTTGGGAGCCGAACACCGGGGAGCTGTTTTTT. It is translated as CASSQGSWEPNTGELFF.

This chain connects TRBV7-6 to TRBJ1-1, with unresolved D. The CDR3 totals 15 residues. Germline V gene sequence: CDR1 SGHVS, CDR2 FNYEAQ. Deletions cut 2 bases from V and 5 bases from J, with 15 bases between. This chain's CDR3 is CASSLNGFGETEAFF. The CDR3 nucleotides read TGTGCCAGCAGCTTAAATGGGTTTGGGGAGACTGAAGCTTTCTTT.

The rearrangement uses TRBV7-9 and TRBJ2-3; 8 bases agree with TRBD2. V dropped 2 bases and J dropped 3; count of bases not matched to a gene: 16. Germline CDR1 reads SEHNR; CDR2 reads FQNEAQ (reference sequence). The CDR3 runs 19 residues. The CDR3 DNA reads as TGTGCCAGCAGCTTAAAGGTGATGGTTACTAGCGGACGTACAGATACGCAGTATTTT. Protein product: CASSLKVMVTSGRTDTQYF.

The CDR3 spells CASSLAQGREQYV. The CDR3 coding sequence is TGTGCCAGCAGCTTAGCACAGGGAAGGGAGCAGTACGTC. This sequence joins TRBV7-2 and TRBJ2-7; possible D gene TRBD1, 6 bases. Per germline, CDR1 SGHTA and CDR2 FQGNSA. The CDR3 length is 13 residues. Trimming took off 0 bases at V and 7 bases at J, with 10 bases between the two ends.

This rearrangement joins TRBV7-8 to TRBJ2-7, with unresolved D. Trimming took off 3 bases at V and 5 bases at J, with 14 bases between the two ends. The CDR3 contains 14 residues. Germline CDR1 SGHVS, CDR2 FQNEAQ. Here the CDR3 DNA reads TGTGCCAGCAGCTTGACCTTGCAGTCGAACGAGCAGTACTTC. Protein: CASSLTLQSNEQYF.

This clone was observed a few times. The chain links TRBV2 to TRBJ1-1; 11 bases are a match to TRBD1. Losses at the gene ends were 5 bases for V and 5 bases for J; bases not matched to a gene: 7. Germline-derived CDR1 and CDR2 are SNHLY and FYNNEI. This CDR3 comprises 15 residues. CDR3 sequence reads: CASSPDRGQWTEAFF. The CDR3 DNA sequence: TGTGCCAGCAGTCCGGACAGGGGGCAGTGGACTGAAGCTTTCTTT.

The chain employs TRBV19 and TRBJ1-4; 8 bases match TRBD1. CDR1 and CDR2 (germline): LNHDA, SQIVND (reference sequence). This CDR3 contains 15 residues. Trimming removed 3 bases from V and 8 bases from J; junction bases left unmatched: 8. The DNA of the CDR3 is TGTGCCAGTAGTATCTACAGGGGGAGTAGCGAAAAACTGTTTTTT. It translates to CASSIYRGSSEKLFF.

The V call is TRBV5-6, the J call TRBJ1-2; 12 bases match TRBD1. The CDR3 totals 15 residues. Germline CDR1 SGHDT, CDR2 YYEEEE. The J segment lost 8 bases and the V segment lost 1 base, leaving 6 bases of the junction unmatched. The CDR3 is CASSLTGQGARGYTF. The CDR3 coding sequence is TGTGCCAGCAGCTTGACGGGACAGGGGGCGCGGGGCTACACCTTC.

V is TRBV11-2 and J is TRBJ2-7; D unclear. This CDR3 is 14 amino acids long. Germline CDR1 SGHAT, CDR2 FQNNGV. V was shortened by 5 bases and J by 2 bases, with 13 bases between the two germline ends. The CDR3 DNA reads as TGTGCCAGCAGCCCTTGGATACAGACCTACGAGCAGTACTTC. Translation: CASSPWIQTYEQYF.

The chain couples TRBV7-9 to TRBJ1-6; D unclear. Germline V gene sequence: CDR1 SEHNR, CDR2 FQNEAQ (reference sequence). Trimming shortened V by 4 bases and J by 4 bases, and 17 bases separated the two germline ends. This CDR3 contains 17 residues. The CDR3 loop is CASSSPTSNGYNSPLHF. DNA for the CDR3: TGTGCCAGCAGCTCCCCGACCTCAAACGGTTATAATTCACCCCTCCACTTT.

This clone was counted a few times. The chain combines TRBV4-3 with TRBJ1-5; no definite D call. V was shortened by 0 bases and J by 0 bases, with 9 bases between the two germline ends. Germline CDR1 LGHNA, CDR2 YSLEER. The length of the CDR3 is 16 residues. The CDR3: CASSQDWEVSNQPQHF. The CDR3 DNA sequence: TGCGCCAGCAGCCAAGATTGGGAGGTTAGCAATCAGCCCCAGCATTTT.

The chain links TRBV3-1 (or the pseudogene TRBV3-2) to TRBJ1-4; D possibly corresponds to TRBD1 (5 bases). Trimming left V 3 bases short and J 8 bases short, with 10 bases between. The CDR3 extends over 13 amino acids. CDR1 is LGHDT and CDR2 is YNNKEL in the germline V gene (reference sequence). CDR3 sequence (DNA): TGTGCCAGCAGCCAGCGACAGTCGGAAAAACTGTTTTTT. Translation: CASSQRQSEKLFF.

For this clone: This same CDR3 is encoded by further DNA sequences in the sample. The V call is TRBV28, the J call TRBJ1-1, with D possibly matching TRBD1 (6 bases). Trimming left V 3 bases short and J 3 bases short, with 8 bases between. There are 13 residues in the CDR3. Per germline, CDR1 MDHEN and CDR2 SYDVKM. CDR3 residues: CASSLTGDTEAFF. The CDR3 nucleotides read TGTGCCAGCAGTTTGACAGGAGACACTGAAGCTTTCTTT.

This clone showed up just a few times. V is TRBV29-1 and J is TRBJ1-5, with 7 bases identical to TRBD1. The J segment lost 4 bases and the V segment lost 5 bases, leaving 5 bases of the junction unmatched. The CDR3 covers 13 residues. CDR1 and CDR2 from the germline V gene are SQVTM and ANQGSEA. CDR3 sequence reads: CSVLGQVNQPQHF. Written as DNA, the CDR3 is TGCAGCGTTTTAGGACAGGTGAATCAGCCCCAGCATTTT.

The chain recombines TRBV18 with TRBJ2-2, with 13 bases fitting TRBD2. The ends lost 6 bases at V and 0 bases at J; junction bases unmatched: 13. Looked up from germline, CDR1 is KGHSH and CDR2 is LQKENI. The CDR3 totals 20 residues. Written as DNA, the CDR3 is TGTGCCAGCTCTCGTGAGGCCGGGACTAGCGGGGTCACGAACACCGGGGAGCTGTTTTTT. It translates to CASSREAGTSGVTNTGELFF.

The rearrangement joins TRBV28 to TRBJ1-1; D not certain. CDR3 size: 15 residues. Trimming stripped 8 bases from V and 3 bases from J, with 19 bases between. In germline, CDR1 is MDHEN, CDR2 SYDVKM. Here the CDR3 reads CASSQAQIGDTEAFF. CDR3 sequence (DNA): TGTGCCAGCTCGCAGGCCCAAATCGGGGACACTGAAGCTTTCTTT.

This clone was recorded only once. The chain carries TRBV7-3 and TRBJ2-3, with 9 bases identical to TRBD2. This CDR3 has 20 residues. V shed 5 bases and J 0 bases; nucleotides not matched to a gene: 18. Germline values: CDR1 SGHTA, CDR2 FQGTGA. The CDR3 DNA sequence: TGTGCCAGCAGCCCGCGCCCTAGCGGGGTCAATTATGCTAGCACAGATACGCAGTATTTT. This sequence encodes CASSPRPSGVNYASTDTQYF.

This clone was picked up one time. This chain connects TRBV5-4 to TRBJ2-1; no definite D call. CDR1 and CDR2 (germline): SGHNT, YYREEE (reference sequence). The CDR3 has 15 amino acids. V lost 1 base and J 7 bases, leaving 15 bases between the germline ends. CDR3 coding DNA: TGTGCCAGCAGCTTGCTCAAGGGTTTGTCGAATGAGCAGTTCTTC. Its translation: CASSLLKGLSNEQFF.

The chain joins TRBV11-2 to TRBJ1-1; maybe TRBD1 (5 bases). In germline, CDR1 is SGHAT, CDR2 FQNNGV. V shed 0 bases and J shed 1 base, with 9 bases lying between them. The CDR3 runs to 15 residues. The DNA for the CDR3 is TGTGCCAGCAGCTTAGAAGGGACCTGGAACACTGAAGCTTTCTTT. Translation gives CASSLEGTWNTEAFF. Combining the CDR3 with reference TRBV11-2 and TRBJ1-1 gives the whole variable domain EAGVAQSPRYKIIEKRQSVAFWCNPISGHATLYWYQQILGQGPKLLIQFQNNGVVDDSQLPKDRFSAERLKGVDSTLKIQPAKLEDSAVYLCASSLEGTWNTEAFFGQGTRLTVV.

The V gene is TRBV9, the J gene TRBJ2-5; D may be TRBD2 (5 bases). The CDR3 loop spans 13 amino acids. Germline CDR1 SGDLS, CDR2 YYNGEE. V lost 4 bases and J 3 bases, leaving 10 bases between the germline ends. CDR3 bases: TGTGCCAGCAGCATTACTAGGGAAGAGACCCAGTACTTC. This translates into CASSITREETQYF.

The chain employs TRBV10-3 and TRBJ1-2, with TRBD1 matching 12 bases. The CDR3 runs 16 residues. Germline-derived CDR1 and CDR2 are ENHRY and SYGVKD. Trimming cost V 6 bases and J 2 bases; bases outside gene matches: 7. The CDR3 DNA reads as TGTGCCATCAGAACCGGGACAGGGGGCGACAACTATGGCTACACCTTC. Translation: CAIRTGTGGDNYGYTF.

J is TRBJ1-2 and V is TRBV7-8; D is unclear. The ends were cut back, 1 base at V and 4 bases at J, with 13 bases in the middle. This CDR3 comprises 15 residues. Germline lookup yields CDR1 SGHVS and CDR2 FQNEAQ. CDR3 sequence reads: CASSLEGSRGYGYTF. DNA of the CDR3: TGTGCCAGCAGCTTAGAAGGCTCCCGGGGCTATGGCTACACCTTC. The variable domain in full, with the rest retrieved from reference TRBV7-8 and TRBJ1-2, is GAGVSQSPRYKVAKRGQDVALRCDPISGHVSLFWYQQALGQGPEFLTYFQNEAQLDKSGLPSDRFFAERPEGSVSTLKIQRTQQEDSAVYLCASSLEGSRGYGYTFGSGTRLTVV.

V usage is TRBV2 and J usage is TRBJ2-1; 11 bases line up with TRBD2. The V gene end was trimmed by 7 bases and the J gene end by 4 bases; junction bases not matched to a gene: 6. The CDR3 spans 15 residues. The germline gives CDR1 SNHLY, CDR2 FYNNEI. The CDR3 region is CASIETSGIYNEQFF. In DNA, the CDR3 is TGTGCCAGCATCGAGACTAGCGGGATATACAATGAGCAGTTCTTC.

This clone was counted once. J is TRBJ2-1 and V is TRBV4-3, with TRBD2 matching over 10 bases. The V gene end was trimmed by 0 bases and the J gene end by 12 bases; junction bases not matched to a gene: 8. This CDR3 region has 15 residues. Germline V gene sequence: CDR1 LGHNA, CDR2 YSLEER. CDR3 nucleotide sequence: TGCGCCAGCAGCCAAGATCCGCTAGCGGGAGTTGGGCAGTTCTTC. Amino acids: CASSQDPLAGVGQFF.

The V call is TRBV5-1, the J call TRBJ2-5; no definite D call. The CDR3 extends over 14 amino acids. The germline V gene encodes CDR1 SGHRS and CDR2 YFSETQ. V dropped 4 bases and J dropped 5 bases, with 15 bases sitting between them. The chain's CDR3 is CASSPRNSWETQYF. CDR3 in DNA: TGCGCCAGCAGCCCGAGGAACAGCTGGGAGACCCAGTACTTC.

V usage is TRBV7-2 and J usage is TRBJ1-2, with no clear D. CDR1 and CDR2 (germline): SGHTA, FQGNSA. V lost 0 bases and J lost 7, with 15 bases in between. This CDR3 has 15 amino acids. The DNA of the CDR3 is TGTGCCAGCAGCTTAGCCACAGCAATGGTGGGTGGCTACACCTTC. This encodes CASSLATAMVGGYTF.

The gene calls are TRBV5-6 and TRBJ2-1; D is uncertain. Germline V gives CDR1 SGHDT, CDR2 YYEEEE. The CDR3 extends over 14 amino acids. Deletions cut 4 bases from V and 0 bases from J, with 8 bases between. The DNA for the CDR3 is TGTGCCAGCAGCGTTTTAAGCTCCTACAATGAGCAGTTCTTC. Its protein product is CASSVLSSYNEQFF.